The entry below describes one T cell receptor (beta chain). Between the trimmed V and J ends, which lost 5 bases and 4 bases, there was a span of 20 bases. The length of the CDR3 is 16 residues. The V gene's germline CDR1 is LNHDA and CDR2 SQIVND (reference sequence). The sample belongs to a study of T cell responses to AZD1222 COVID-19 vaccine. The table came from immunoSEQ multiplex PCR; TCRdb's copy has only in-frame clones and leaves some out. The sample carries approximately 100,000 clones, around nine tenths recorded once. Sequenced material: peripheral blood, taken 28 days after the second dose of the MenACWY control vaccine. This sequence was found in an adult who received the MenACWY meningococcal vaccine as a control. The chain employs TRBV19 and TRBJ1-2; D is possibly TRBD1 (6 bases). This CDR3 reads CASSPRGGQRAYGYTF. The DNA of the CDR3 is TGTGCCAGTAGTCCCCGCGGGGGGCAGCGCGCCTATGGCTACACCTTC.